This passage covers 27 T cell receptor beta chains from one sample sequenced in a study of blood T cell dynamics during melanoma immunotherapy. The time point is: pre-treatment baseline. Using immunoSEQ multiplex PCR, the repertoire was profiled, and TCRdb retains in-frame clones only, with some absent. The sample carries several thousand clones, roughly 96% recorded once. The sequencing used effector memory CD8+ T cells from blood, collected from a patient treated with checkpoint blockade. These TCRs come from a human donor with melanoma.

The rearrangement joins TRBV15 to TRBJ2-7; TRBD2 might be the D (6 bases). Deletions cut 0 bases from V and 5 bases from J, with 8 bases between. The germline gives CDR1 LNHNV, CDR2 YYDKDF (reference sequence). This CDR3 has 13 amino acids. The CDR3 here is CATSREGGNEQYF. The CDR3 DNA is TGTGCCACCAGCAGAGAAGGAGGGAACGAGCAGTACTTC.

The rearrangement joins TRBV27 to TRBJ2-7; D is undetermined. CDR1 and CDR2 from the germline V gene are MNHEY and SMNVEV (reference sequence). This CDR3 is 11 amino acids long. V was shortened by 2 bases and J by 11 bases, with 10 bases between the two germline ends. The CDR3 spells CASSLGVDKYF. The CDR3 region has the DNA TGTGCCAGCAGTTTAGGAGTCGATAAGTACTTC.

This chain links TRBV27 with TRBJ2-7; 9 bases are shared with TRBD2. The CDR3 has 14 residues. The ends lost 4 bases at V and 6 bases at J; junction bases unmatched: 7. Germline-derived CDR1 and CDR2 are MNHEY and SMNVEV (reference sequence). CDR3 amino acids: CASSWVSGSSEQYF. The CDR3 coding sequence is TGTGCCAGCAGTTGGGTTAGCGGGAGTAGCGAGCAGTACTTC.

The chain uses TRBV6-6 and TRBJ2-7, with 9 bases that match TRBD1. Germline CDR1 MNHNY, CDR2 SVGAGI (reference sequence). CDR3 length: 16 residues. The V segment lost 5 bases and the J segment 0 bases; nucleotides outside the gene matches: 8. The CDR3: CASSTPGTGTSYEQYF. The CDR3 DNA follows: TGTGCCAGCAGTACCCCCGGGACAGGGACCTCCTACGAGCAGTACTTC.

The rearrangement links TRBV28 to TRBJ2-2; 8 positions match TRBD1. Germline V gene lookup returns CDR1 MDHEN and CDR2 SYDVKM. V lost 2 bases, J lost 5 bases, and 4 bases stayed unmatched. The CDR3 contains 15 residues. DNA for the CDR3: TGTGCCAGCAGTTTAGACAGGGGAGGAACCGGGGAGCTGTTTTTT. Translated: CASSLDRGGTGELFF.

The J gene is TRBJ2-5, the V gene TRBV7-8, with TRBD2 as a possible D gene (6 bases). Trimming took off 6 bases at V and 4 bases at J, with 18 bases between the two ends. This CDR3 contains 15 residues. CDR1 is SGHVS, CDR2 FQNEAQ, per germline. The CDR3 loop is CASRDAERVGETQYF. The DNA of the CDR3 is TGTGCCAGCAGGGATGCAGAGCGGGTAGGAGAGACCCAGTACTTC. Supplemented by reference TRBV7-8 and TRBJ2-5, the full variable domain reads GAGVSQSPRYKVAKRGQDVALRCDPISGHVSLFWYQQALGQGPEFLTYFQNEAQLDKSGLPSDRFFAERPEGSVSTLKIQRTQQEDSAVYLCASRDAERVGETQYFGPGTRLLVL.

The rearrangement links TRBV7-8 to TRBJ2-2, with TRBD1 as a possible D gene (6 bases). V lost 4 bases and J 1 base, leaving 10 bases between the germline ends. The CDR3 consists of 15 residues. The germline gives CDR1 SGHVS, CDR2 FQNEAQ. The CDR3 loop reads CASSSRTVNTGELFF. CDR3 nucleotides: TGTGCCAGCAGCTCTAGGACAGTGAACACCGGGGAGCTGTTTTTT.

V gene TRBV15 combines with J gene TRBJ2-7, with TRBD2 identical over 10 bases. Germline CDR1 and CDR2: LNHNV and YYDKDF (reference sequence). The J segment lost 5 bases and the V segment lost 8 bases, leaving 6 bases of the junction unmatched. The CDR3 runs to 13 residues. The CDR3 bases are TGTGCCACCCGCCCTAGCGGGAGCCACGAGCAGTACTTC. Translated: CATRPSGSHEQYF.

The V gene is TRBV28, the J gene TRBJ1-2; a possible D gene is TRBD1 (6 bases). This CDR3 is 15 amino acids long. CDR1 MDHEN and CDR2 SYDVKM come from the germline V gene. V was clipped by 5 bases and J by 2 bases, with 15 bases between them. The CDR3 DNA follows: TGTGCCAGCAGTAAAACAGGGAAAGTAAACTATGGCTACACCTTC. This sequence encodes CASSKTGKVNYGYTF.

The CDR3 DNA follows: TGTGCCAGCAGTTACGATAAACGGGAGCTGTTTTTT. Residues: CASSYDKRELFF. The rearrangement links TRBV6-6 to TRBJ2-2; D is uncertain. Between the trimmed V and J ends, which lost 2 bases and 9 bases, there was a span of 7 bases. The CDR3 totals 12 residues. Germline CDR1 MNHNY, CDR2 SVGAGI (reference sequence).

The chain employs TRBV19 and TRBJ1-2; D not certain. The germline V gene encodes CDR1 LNHDA and CDR2 SQIVND (reference sequence). The CDR3 is made up of 14 amino acids. V was clipped by 3 bases and J by 6 bases, with 14 bases between them. The CDR3 sequence: CASSIPPGYNGYTF. DNA for the CDR3: TGTGCCAGTAGTATCCCTCCGGGGTACAATGGCTACACCTTC.

This rearrangement joins TRBV19 to TRBJ2-1; 7 bases line up with TRBD1. J gave up 1 base and V 6 bases, and 0 bases lay outside the gene matches. CDR3 length equals 13 residues. CDR1 is LNHDA and CDR2 is SQIVND in the germline V gene (reference sequence). CDR3 DNA sequence: TGTGCCAGTAGGACAGGGTCCTACAATGAGCAGTTCTTC. It codes for CASRTGSYNEQFF.

The chain employs TRBV28 and TRBJ2-6, with 7 bases lining up with TRBD1. The CDR3 is 18 amino acids. Germline trimming cut 5 bases from V and 1 base from J; bases unmatched to any gene: 11. CDR1 and CDR2 (germline): MDHEN, SYDVKM. CDR3 sequence reads: CASSETGQSASGANVLTF. For the CDR3, the DNA is TGTGCCAGCAGTGAAACGGGACAGTCCGCATCTGGGGCCAACGTCCTGACTTTC.

The chain employs TRBV27 and TRBJ1-1, with D tentatively TRBD1 (5 bases). Trimming removed 3 bases at V and 4 bases at J, with 9 bases between. Germline CDR1 reads MNHEY; CDR2 reads SMNVEV (reference sequence). The CDR3 is made up of 13 amino acids. The CDR3 here is CASSFQGATEAFF. The CDR3 coding sequence is TGTGCCAGCAGTTTCCAGGGTGCCACTGAAGCTTTCTTT.

The V and J genes are TRBV28 and TRBJ2-5, with a possible D match to TRBD1 (5 bases). This CDR3 is 12 amino acids long. Germline CDR1 and CDR2: MDHEN and SYDVKM. The germline V and J ends were trimmed by 2 bases and 11 bases, with 12 bases remaining between them. The CDR3 region is CASSLEGVTQYF. Here the CDR3 DNA reads TGTGCCAGCAGTTTAGAAGGGGTCACACAGTACTTC.

This clone has just one count. This chain connects TRBV11-3 to TRBJ1-1; 8 bases fit TRBD1. The CDR3 consists of 18 residues. V was pared by 4 bases and J by 3 bases, with 16 bases of the junction left unmatched. Per the germline V gene, CDR1 is SGHNT and CDR2 is YENEEA. CDR3 DNA: TGTGCCAGCAGCTCAGGGAAGACAGGGGCGGTTGCGGACACTGAAGCTTTCTTT. Encoded protein: CASSSGKTGAVADTEAFF.

The chain couples TRBV7-3 to TRBJ2-1; TRBD1 matches at 10 bases. CDR1 and CDR2 from the germline V gene are SGHTA and FQGTGA. J lost 0 bases, V lost 2 bases, and 10 bases had no gene match. This CDR3 has 19 residues. The CDR3 nucleotides are TGTGCCAGCAGCTTATGGGGACAGGGGTTCTCGGACTCCTACAATGAGCAGTTCTTC. Protein product: CASSLWGQGFSDSYNEQFF.

This sequence joins TRBV6-6 and TRBJ2-7; 10 bases match TRBD2. The CDR3 is 15 amino acids. Germline CDR1 and CDR2: MNHNY and SVGAGI (reference sequence). Trimming cost V 6 bases and J 12 bases; bases outside gene matches: 17. In nucleotides, the CDR3 is TGTGCCAGCAGACCTACCCCTAGCGGGAGATTCAATCCGTACTTC. It yields the protein CASRPTPSGRFNPYF.

A single count supports this clone. The rearrangement joins TRBV13 to TRBJ2-1, with 7 bases fitting TRBD1. With 5 bases clipped from V and 4 bases from J, the junction kept 8 bases outside the gene matches. Germline V CDR1 and CDR2: PRHDT, FYEKMQ (reference sequence). The CDR3 runs 15 residues. For the CDR3, the DNA is TGTGCCAGCAGCCCCGCGGAGGACAGGTACAATGAGCAGTTCTTC. As protein: CASSPAEDRYNEQFF.

J is TRBJ2-5 and V is TRBV28; 9 bases agree with TRBD2. Germline trimming cut 6 bases from V and 2 bases from J; bases unmatched to any gene: 10. Germline V CDR1 and CDR2: MDHEN, SYDVKM. CDR3 length: 16 amino acids. The CDR3 region is CASSTRTSAPQETQYF. As DNA, the CDR3 is TGTGCCAGCAGCACCAGGACTAGCGCCCCGCAAGAGACCCAGTACTTC.

J is TRBJ2-1 and V is TRBV14; TRBD2 might be the D (6 bases). Trimming stripped 1 base from V and 2 bases from J, with 9 bases between. Germline V gene sequence: CDR1 SGHDN, CDR2 FVKESK. This CDR3 is 15 amino acids long. CDR3 loop: CASSQGRLAYNEQFF. The DNA of the CDR3 is TGTGCCAGCAGCCAAGGCCGACTAGCCTACAATGAGCAGTTCTTC. Full variable domain (remainder filled in from reference TRBV14 and TRBJ2-1): EAGVTQFPSHSVIEKGQTVTLRCDPISGHDNLYWYRRVMGKEIKFLLHFVKESKQDESGMPNNRFLAERTGGTYSTLKVQPAELEDSGVYFCASSQGRLAYNEQFFGPGTRLTVL.

The chain joins TRBV15 to TRBJ2-7; tentative D call: TRBD2 (5 bases). The V gene lost 3 bases and the J gene lost 7 bases, with 10 bases spanning the gap. Per the germline V gene, CDR1 is LNHNV and CDR2 is YYDKDF (reference sequence). The CDR3 sequence is 12 residues long. The CDR3 here is CATSSLTTEQYF. DNA of the CDR3: TGTGCCACCAGCAGCCTGACTACGGAGCAGTACTTC.

The V gene is TRBV4-2, the J gene TRBJ2-2; the D gene is possibly TRBD2 (6 bases). The V and J ends lost 1 base and 4 bases respectively, with 7 bases between them. The CDR3 is made up of 14 amino acids. Looked up from germline, CDR1 is LGHNA and CDR2 is YNFKEQ. The CDR3 spells CASSQVGGTGELFF. CDR3 DNA sequence: TGTGCCAGCAGCCAAGTGGGGGGCACCGGGGAGCTGTTTTTT.

The gene calls are TRBV5-4 and TRBJ1-1; D perhaps matches TRBD1 (5 bases). Germline CDR1 reads SGHNT; CDR2 reads YYREEE (reference sequence). Trimming took 2 bases from V and 1 from J, leaving 9 bases between them. This CDR3 contains 14 residues. CDR3 region: CASSFPGTNTEAFF. DNA for the CDR3: TGTGCCAGCAGCTTCCCAGGGACGAACACTGAAGCTTTCTTT.

The chain uses TRBV21-1 and TRBJ2-7; the table names TRBD1, a call not compared with the DNA. TRBV21-1 is an annotated pseudogene. The CDR3 is 15 residues long. As DNA, the CDR3 is TGTGCCAGGCCGACGTTGGACAGTCAATCCTACGAGCAGTACTTC. Translating gives CARPTLDSQSYEQYF.

This rearrangement joins TRBV9 to TRBJ1-5; D not resolved. Trimming shortened V by 0 bases and J by 10 bases, and 8 bases separated the two germline ends. The CDR3 consists of 12 residues. In germline, CDR1 is SGDLS, CDR2 YYNGEE. The CDR3 DNA sequence: TGTGCCAGCAGCGTAGGAGGGAAACCCCAGCATTTT. Amino acids: CASSVGGKPQHF.

J is TRBJ2-5 and V is TRBV2; unclear D gene. The DNA end is more similar to TRBJ2-7, so the J call may be wrong. The CDR3 is 11 residues long. Germline lookup yields CDR1 SNHLY and CDR2 FYNNEI. The CDR3 protein is CASREIYEQYF. The CDR3 nucleotides are TGTGCCAGCAGGGAAATCTACGAGCAGTACTTC.